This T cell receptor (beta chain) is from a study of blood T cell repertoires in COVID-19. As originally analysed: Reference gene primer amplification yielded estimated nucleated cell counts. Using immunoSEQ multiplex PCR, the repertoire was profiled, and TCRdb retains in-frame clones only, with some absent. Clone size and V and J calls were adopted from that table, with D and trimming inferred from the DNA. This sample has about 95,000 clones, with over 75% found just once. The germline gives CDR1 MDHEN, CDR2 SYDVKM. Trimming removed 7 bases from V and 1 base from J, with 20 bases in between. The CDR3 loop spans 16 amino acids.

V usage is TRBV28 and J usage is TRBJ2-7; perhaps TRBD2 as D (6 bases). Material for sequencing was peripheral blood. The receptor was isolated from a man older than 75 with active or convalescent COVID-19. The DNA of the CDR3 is TGTGCCAGCACCACATCTGGGGAGGCAAGGTCCTACGAGCAGTACTTC. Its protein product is CASTTSGEARSYEQYF.